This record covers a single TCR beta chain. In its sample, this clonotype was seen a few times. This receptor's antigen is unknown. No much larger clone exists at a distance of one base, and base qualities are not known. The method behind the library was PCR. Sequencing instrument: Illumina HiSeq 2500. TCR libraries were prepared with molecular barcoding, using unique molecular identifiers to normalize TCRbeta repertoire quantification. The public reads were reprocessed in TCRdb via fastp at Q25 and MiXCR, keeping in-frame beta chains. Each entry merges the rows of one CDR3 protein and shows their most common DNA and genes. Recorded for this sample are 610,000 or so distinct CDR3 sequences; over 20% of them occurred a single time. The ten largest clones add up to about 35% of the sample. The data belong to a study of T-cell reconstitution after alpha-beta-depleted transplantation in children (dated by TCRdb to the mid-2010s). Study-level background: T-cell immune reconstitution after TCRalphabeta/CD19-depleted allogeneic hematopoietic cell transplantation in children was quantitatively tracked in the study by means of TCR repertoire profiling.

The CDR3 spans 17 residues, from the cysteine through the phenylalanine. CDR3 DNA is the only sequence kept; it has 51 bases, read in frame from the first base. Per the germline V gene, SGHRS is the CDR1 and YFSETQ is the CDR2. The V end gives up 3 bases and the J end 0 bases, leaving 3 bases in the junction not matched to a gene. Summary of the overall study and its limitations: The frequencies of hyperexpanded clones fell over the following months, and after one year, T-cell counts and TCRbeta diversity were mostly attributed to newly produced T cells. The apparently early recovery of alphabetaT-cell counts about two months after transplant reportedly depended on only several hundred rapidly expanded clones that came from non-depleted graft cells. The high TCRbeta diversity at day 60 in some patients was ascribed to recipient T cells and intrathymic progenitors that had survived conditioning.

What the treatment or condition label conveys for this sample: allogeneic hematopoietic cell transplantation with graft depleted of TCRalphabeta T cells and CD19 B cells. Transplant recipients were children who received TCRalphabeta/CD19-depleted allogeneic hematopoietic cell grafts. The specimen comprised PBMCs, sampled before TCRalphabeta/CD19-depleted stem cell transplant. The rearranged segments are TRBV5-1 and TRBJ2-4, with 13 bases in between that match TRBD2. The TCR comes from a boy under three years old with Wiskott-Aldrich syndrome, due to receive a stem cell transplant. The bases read TGCGCCAGCAGCTCACTAGCGGGAGGGCTAGCCAAAAACATTCAGTACTTC. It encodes CASSSLAGGLAKNIQYF.